This T cell receptor beta chain was identified in a study of CD4 and CD8 cells across lung adenocarcinoma regions. This clonotype was observed at least ten times. The CDR3 runs 13 residues. Per germline, CDR1 MRHNA and CDR2 SNTAGT. The V gene lost 6 bases and the J gene lost 8 bases, with 13 bases spanning the gap. The patients had localized lung adenocarcinoma, a non-small cell subtype. TCRdb fed the PCR reads into MiXCR, producing one record per CDR3 protein. The data contain some 23,000 distinct CDR3 sequences, roughly half of them singletons. What was sequenced was CD8+ T cells from the center of a lung tumor. The J gene is TRBJ2-2, the V gene TRBV6-4, with no clear D. The receptor was isolated from a male donor with lung adenocarcinoma. The CD4 and CD8 labels of this study may be unreliable. The CDR3 sequence is CASSLEGGGELFF. Written as DNA, the CDR3 is TGTGCCAGCAGCTTAGAAGGCGGAGGGGAGCTGTTTTTT.